The 28 T cell receptor beta chains presented below share a single source sample, sequenced in a study of identifying expanded T cells in peripheral blood. The data were produced by immunoSEQ multiplex PCR, yet TCRdb's version contains in-frame clones alone and is incomplete. The table records some 130,000 clones, around nine tenths of them present only once. The specimen was blood. The receptor source for this set is a person aged 18-70 years in good health.

A single count supports this clone. This sequence joins TRBV6-6 and TRBJ2-7; 7 bases match TRBD2. Germline CDR1 and CDR2: MNHNY and SVGAGI (reference sequence). The CDR3 has 14 residues. V was pared by 6 bases and J by 0 bases, with 5 bases of the junction left unmatched. The CDR3 sequence is CASSIAGISYEQYF. The CDR3 DNA reads TGTGCCAGCAGCATAGCGGGCATCTCCTACGAGCAGTACTTC.

This clone was picked up one time. This chain uses TRBV5-1 with TRBJ1-3; tentative D call: TRBD1 (5 bases). Per germline, CDR1 SGHRS and CDR2 YFSETQ. Trimming took 4 bases from V and 4 from J, leaving 12 bases between them. This CDR3 region has 14 residues. The CDR3 DNA follows: TGCGCCAGCAGCCCAGGGACGGAAGGAAACACCATATATTTT. This encodes CASSPGTEGNTIYF.

The chain joins TRBV28 to TRBJ1-1; the D is unclear. Germline assignment: CDR1 MDHEN and CDR2 SYDVKM. The CDR3 covers 14 residues. Trimming stripped 6 bases from V and 4 bases from J, with 15 bases between. CDR3: CASSPGGGTTEAFF. The CDR3 DNA is TGTGCCAGCAGCCCGGGAGGAGGAACCACTGAAGCTTTCTTT.

V usage is TRBV19 and J usage is TRBJ2-7; TRBD1 aligns across 8 bases. The CDR3 loop spans 15 amino acids. V lost 8 bases, J lost 9 bases, and 18 bases stayed unmatched. Germline V gene sequence: CDR1 LNHDA, CDR2 SQIVND (reference sequence). The CDR3 DNA reads as TGTGCCAGTGGTACGCCCGGGACAGGAGCATCAAGGCAGTACTTC. Its translation: CASGTPGTGASRQYF.

The V and J genes are TRBV5-1 and TRBJ2-7, with 11 nucleotides matching TRBD1. The J segment lost 5 bases and the V segment lost 0 bases, leaving 4 bases of the junction unmatched. The CDR3 is 15 residues long. Germline CDR1 reads SGHRS; CDR2 reads YFSETQ. This CDR3 is CASSLGGTGGNEQYF. The CDR3 DNA reads as TGCGCCAGCAGCTTGGGCGGGACAGGGGGGAACGAGCAGTACTTC. Using reference TRBV5-1 and TRBJ2-7 for the parts outside the CDR3, the full variable domain is KAGVTQTPRYLIKTRGQQVTLSCSPISGHRSVSWYQQTPGQGLQFLFEYFSETQRNKGNFPGRFSGRQFSNSRSEMNVSTLELGDSALYLCASSLGGTGGNEQYFGPGTRLTVT.

The chain links TRBV4-3 to TRBJ2-1; D is ambiguous. Trimming pared 1 base from V and 0 bases from J, leaving 4 bases between. The length of the CDR3 is 14 residues. Germline V CDR1 and CDR2: LGHNA, YSLEER. CDR3 coding DNA: TGCGCCAGCAGCCAAGTACGCTCCTACAATGAGCAGTTCTTC. This gives the protein CASSQVRSYNEQFF.

The chain is built from TRBV30 and TRBJ2-3; D is perhaps TRBD2 (6 bases). The CDR3 sequence is 13 residues long. The V gene's germline CDR1 is GTSNPN and CDR2 SVGIG (reference sequence). Trimming took off 1 base at V and 4 bases at J, with 9 bases between the two ends. The CDR3 loop is CAWSAGDPDTQYF. DNA for the CDR3: TGTGCCTGGAGTGCGGGGGATCCAGATACGCAGTATTTT.

The V and J genes are TRBV2 and TRBJ1-1, with D possibly TRBD1 on 5 matching bases. Trimming took 7 bases from V and 4 from J, leaving 19 bases between them. There are 15 residues in the CDR3. Per the germline V gene, CDR1 is SNHLY and CDR2 is FYNNEI. The CDR3: CASTNGRGGFTEAFF. As DNA, the CDR3 is TGTGCCAGCACCAACGGTAGGGGTGGATTCACTGAAGCTTTCTTT.

The chain carries TRBV7-2 and TRBJ1-5; no reliable D call. The germline CDR1 and CDR2 sequences are SGHTA and FQGNSA. This CDR3 has 17 residues. V lost 5 bases and J lost 0, with 17 bases in between. The CDR3 reads CASSPKGPVYSNQPQHF. The CDR3 bases are TGTGCCAGCAGCCCTAAAGGACCAGTCTATAGCAATCAGCCCCAGCATTTT.

This clone was detected a few times. This rearrangement joins TRBV5-1 to TRBJ2-7, with TRBD2 matching over 14 bases. Germline values: CDR1 SGHRS, CDR2 YFSETQ. V lost 7 bases and J lost 2; bases outside the gene matches: 8. The CDR3 runs to 16 residues. CDR3 residues: CASGGTSGGKPYEQYF. DNA for the CDR3: TGCGCCAGCGGCGGGACTAGCGGGGGTAAGCCCTACGAGCAGTACTTC.

This sequence joins TRBV19 and TRBJ2-7; no reliable D call. Trimming took 2 bases from V and 4 from J, leaving 18 bases between them. Germline CDR1 reads LNHDA; CDR2 reads SQIVND (reference sequence). This CDR3 spans 16 amino acids. Written as DNA, the CDR3 is TGTGCCAGTAGTATACGGCGGTCGCCAGAAAAGTACGAGCAGTACTTC. Its translation is CASSIRRSPEKYEQYF.

The V gene is TRBV4-1, the J gene TRBJ1-3; D gene ambiguous. CDR3 length equals 16 residues. Trimming took 1 base from V and 4 from J, leaving 14 bases between them. Germline CDR1 and CDR2: MGHRA and YSYEKL. The DNA for the CDR3 is TGCGCCAGCAGCCAAGGGGCGAACATACAAGGAAACACCATATATTTT. Its translation is CASSQGANIQGNTIYF.

The V call is TRBV15, the J call TRBJ2-5; TRBD1 matches at 7 bases. V shed 3 bases and J 2 bases; nucleotides not matched to a gene: 21. Germline V gene data show CDR1 as LNHNV and CDR2 as YYDKDF (reference sequence). CDR3 size: 20 residues. The CDR3 loop reads CATSRYSRGIRKQGQETQYF. The CDR3 nucleotides read TGTGCCACCAGCAGGTATTCGAGGGGGATAAGGAAACAGGGGCAAGAGACCCAGTACTTC.

The chain couples TRBV6-5 to TRBJ1-2; 7 nucleotides agree with TRBD1. The CDR3 covers 14 residues. Germline V gives CDR1 MNHEY, CDR2 SVGAGI. Losses at the gene ends were 10 bases for V and 7 bases for J; bases not matched to a gene: 15. Here the CDR3 reads CATGTQTGFIGYTF. CDR3 coding DNA: TGTGCCACCGGGACCCAGACAGGGTTTATTGGCTACACCTTC.

The chain combines TRBV6-5 with TRBJ2-5, with D possibly TRBD2 on 5 matching bases. This CDR3 comprises 15 residues. V lost 4 bases and J 0 bases, leaving 12 bases between the germline ends. Germline loops: CDR1 MNHEY, CDR2 SVGAGI. In DNA form, the CDR3 reads TGTGCCAGCAGTTCACTAGGCCGCAACCAAGAGACCCAGTACTTC. This gives the protein CASSSLGRNQETQYF.

This clone was detected once. The chain links TRBV2 to TRBJ2-1, with 9 positions matching TRBD1. V was clipped by 4 bases and J by 9 bases; unmatched bases: 10. Germline V gene sequence: CDR1 SNHLY, CDR2 FYNNEI. The CDR3 is 15 residues long. Written as DNA, the CDR3 is TGTGCCAGCAGTGCTCCGGGACAGGGAATAAGTGAGCAGTTCTTC. Its translation: CASSAPGQGISEQFF.

This clone showed up just once. This chain connects TRBV7-9 to TRBJ2-1; TRBD2 agrees at 8 bases. Germline-derived CDR1 and CDR2 are SEHNR and FQNEAQ (reference sequence). The CDR3 runs to 15 residues. After removal of 3 bases from V and 4 bases from J, the junction contained 5 bases not matched to a gene. CDR3 sequence: CASSFGGAAYNEQFF. Written as DNA, the CDR3 is TGTGCCAGCAGCTTCGGGGGGGCCGCATACAATGAGCAGTTCTTC.

The chain employs TRBV27 and TRBJ1-3; 8 bases map to TRBD1. The V and J ends lost 3 bases and 0 bases, in that order; junction bases with no gene match: 4. The germline gives CDR1 MNHEY, CDR2 SMNVEV (reference sequence). The CDR3 sequence is 16 residues long. DNA of the CDR3: TGTGCCAGCAGTTTGGTCGGACAGGGCTCTGGAAACACCATATATTTT. It codes for CASSLVGQGSGNTIYF.

The CDR3 nucleotides are TGCAGCGTTGAAAAGTTGGGACTAGGGGAAAATGAGCAGTTCTTC. This codes for CSVEKLGLGENEQFF. The chain is built from TRBV29-1 and TRBJ2-1, with 8 bases fitting TRBD2. CDR1 and CDR2 from the germline V gene are SQVTM and ANQGSEA. With V trimmed by 2 bases and J by 7 bases, 10 bases remained unmatched. The CDR3 length is 15 residues.

The chain joins TRBV9 to TRBJ2-1; D uncertain. V lost 0 bases, J lost 0 bases, and 7 bases lay in between. The germline V gene has CDR1 SGDLS and CDR2 YYNGEE. This CDR3 comprises 15 residues. The CDR3 sequence: CASSVGPSSYNEQFF. Here the CDR3 DNA reads TGTGCCAGCAGCGTAGGTCCGAGCTCCTACAATGAGCAGTTCTTC.

The rearrangement links TRBV2 to TRBJ2-7; possible D gene TRBD2, 5 bases. This CDR3 spans 12 amino acids. V lost 8 bases and J lost 9, with 17 bases in between. Germline assignment: CDR1 SNHLY and CDR2 FYNNEI. CDR3 amino acids: CASHSEGLGQYF. The CDR3 DNA reads TGTGCCAGCCACAGTGAGGGATTGGGGCAGTACTTC.

The chain employs TRBV9 and TRBJ2-5, with TRBD2 matching over 9 bases. The germline V gene has CDR1 SGDLS and CDR2 YYNGEE. The CDR3 length is 17 residues. V lost 4 bases to trimming and J lost 5 bases; unmatched junction nucleotides: 15. The CDR3 region is CASSSSQRGVRRETQYF. CDR3 bases: TGTGCCAGCAGCTCGAGTCAGCGGGGGGTAAGACGGGAGACCCAGTACTTC.

The V and J genes are TRBV7-2 and TRBJ1-2; no definite D call. The germline V gene has CDR1 SGHTA and CDR2 FQGNSA. Trimming pared 5 bases from V and 2 bases from J, leaving 9 bases between. The CDR3 has 13 residues. In DNA form, the CDR3 reads TGTGCCAGCAGCCTCACAGAGAACTATGGCTACACCTTC. It encodes CASSLTENYGYTF. The full variable domain, rest sourced from reference TRBV7-2 and TRBJ1-2, is GAGVSQSPSNKVTEKGKDVELRCDPISGHTALYWYRQSLGQGLEFLIYFQGNSAPDKSGLPSDRFSAERTGGSVSTLTIQRTQQEDSAVYLCASSLTENYGYTFGSGTRLTVV.

The chain uses TRBV7-3 and TRBJ2-1; 16 bases match TRBD2. Germline lookup yields CDR1 SGHTA and CDR2 FQGTGA. The CDR3 totals 18 residues. V was pared by 2 bases and J by 6 bases, with 7 bases of the junction left unmatched. Here the CDR3 reads CASSLGTSGRARGNEQFF. CDR3 in DNA: TGTGCCAGCAGCTTAGGGACTAGCGGGAGGGCCCGAGGCAATGAGCAGTTCTTC.

The chain couples TRBV18 to TRBJ2-1; D is uncertain. Germline V gene data show CDR1 as KGHSH and CDR2 as LQKENI. This CDR3 has 15 residues. V gave up 1 base and J gave up 2 bases, with 9 bases separating them. CDR3 in amino acids: CASSPQGSTYNEQFF. CDR3 nucleotide sequence: TGTGCCAGCTCACCACAGGGTAGCACCTACAATGAGCAGTTCTTC.

CDR3 sequence: CASTKAGRYEQYF. Written as DNA, the CDR3 is TGTGCCAGCACCAAGGCGGGACGTTACGAGCAGTACTTC. J is TRBJ2-7 and V is TRBV27, with D possibly TRBD2 on 6 matching bases. The CDR3 covers 13 residues. CDR1 and CDR2 from the germline V gene are MNHEY and SMNVEV (reference sequence). Trimming pared 7 bases from V and 4 bases from J, leaving 14 bases between.

The CDR3 region is CASRTAVTDTQYF. The DNA for the CDR3 is TGTGCCAGTAGAACAGCGGTCACAGATACGCAGTATTTT. V gene TRBV19 combines with J gene TRBJ2-3, with a tentative D call TRBD2 (5 bases). V dropped 6 bases and J dropped 2 bases, with 9 bases sitting between them. This CDR3 region has 13 residues. Germline-derived CDR1 and CDR2 are LNHDA and SQIVND (reference sequence).

V and J are TRBV30 and TRBJ2-7; TRBD2 aligns across 8 bases. The CDR3 sequence is 14 residues long. Germline V lookup: CDR1 GTSNPN, CDR2 SVGIG (reference sequence). After removal of 4 bases from V and 5 bases from J, the junction contained 10 bases not matched to a gene. The CDR3 here is CAWNPGSGGDEQYF. In DNA, the CDR3 is TGTGCCTGGAACCCAGGCAGCGGGGGTGACGAGCAGTACTTC.